The clone carrying this TCR beta chain was found a few times. Its antigen is unknown. As for treatment: randomized to nivolumab then ipilimumab (arm A) or the reverse (arm B). The data were taken from a study of sequential checkpoint blockade in melanoma. Study information: Both treatment sequences were followed by maintenance nivolumab. 85 to 95 pretreatment tumor DNA samples were TCRβ immunosequenced.

Study-wide results and limits: Rising tumor T-cell fraction and clonality meant about 30 times likelier benefit.

CDR3 size: 17 residues. Germline V CDR1 and CDR2: KGHSH, LQKENI. V lost 2 bases to trimming and J lost 1 base, with 17 bases between them. The repertoire was sequenced with immunoSEQ multiplex PCR; TCRdb's copy has only in-frame clones and lacks some. The sample has tens of thousands of clones, 30% to 35% seen once; the top ten hold about 1.6%. The sample was tumor tissue (inferred from file names), taken from a patient given nivolumab and ipilimumab in sequence. The rearrangement uses TRBV18 and TRBJ1-1; tentative D call: TRBD1 (5 bases). This TCR was recovered from a human donor with melanoma. CDR3 loop: CASSPYQGGGPNTEAFF. CDR3 coding DNA: TGTGCCAGCTCACCATACCAGGGTGGGGGACCGAACACTGAAGCTTTCTTT.